This T cell receptor beta chain derives from a study of spatial heterogeneity in lung cancer. As for the study in general: Matched bulk RNA-seq yielded a T cell transcriptional module score. Counts of TCR transcripts in tumor regions correlated strongly with that score.

Regarding the study as a whole: Counts of expanded intratumoral alpha and beta TCRs tracked tumor mutation counts. Alpha and beta chain coverage of tumor T cells was estimated at about 7.4% and 14%, respectively.

TCRdb re-called the 5' RACE reads through MiXCR, storing one row per CDR3 protein. The sample lists roughly 2,500 distinct CDR3 sequences; about 20% were seen once. This clonotype appeared many times. Its antigen is not known. The time point was: sample taken at primary tumor resection. Samples were donated by 72 untreated early-stage non-small cell lung cancer patients. Unsorted whole RNA samples from tumor, nontumor lung or frozen PBMC were sequenced. CDR3 length: 15 residues. V lost 6 bases, J lost 3 bases, and 14 bases lay in between. Germline CDR1 is MNHNY and CDR2 is SVGAGI (reference sequence). This receptor was taken from a male donor with early-stage non-small cell lung cancer. Sequenced here: lung tumor tissue, sampled at surgery. The chain is built from TRBV6-6 and TRBJ2-2; D is unclear. CDR3 DNA sequence: TGTGCCAGCAGCCGCTCAACAGCCTACACCGGGGAGCTGTTTTTT. It is translated as CASSRSTAYTGELFF.